This T cell receptor beta chain was sequenced for a study of cytotoxic CD8 clonotypes in ibrutinib-treated CLL. Study information: Partial response was seen in about 24 patients and complete response in 2; after median roughly 66 months, about 14 stayed remitted, about 12 progressed. After treatment lasting a median 12 months, range 6 to 36, response samples were collected.

Here immunoSEQ multiplex PCR was the method, and the copy in TCRdb shows in-frame clones only, minus some. This sample has 250,000 to 350,000 clones, with about 72% found just once. Trimming removed 3 bases from V and 5 bases from J, with 13 bases in between. The CDR3 runs 14 residues. The germline V gene has CDR1 LNHDA and CDR2 SQIVND (reference sequence). This chain joins TRBV19 and TRBJ1-1, with a weak D call TRBD1 (6 bases). The sample was PBMCs, taken at disease progression, from a patient treated with ibrutinib. The source of this sequence is a human donor with chronic lymphocytic leukemia. CDR3 in amino acids: CASSMWGRGTEAFF. In DNA form, the CDR3 reads TGTGCCAGTAGTATGTGGGGGCGTGGAACTGAAGCTTTCTTT.